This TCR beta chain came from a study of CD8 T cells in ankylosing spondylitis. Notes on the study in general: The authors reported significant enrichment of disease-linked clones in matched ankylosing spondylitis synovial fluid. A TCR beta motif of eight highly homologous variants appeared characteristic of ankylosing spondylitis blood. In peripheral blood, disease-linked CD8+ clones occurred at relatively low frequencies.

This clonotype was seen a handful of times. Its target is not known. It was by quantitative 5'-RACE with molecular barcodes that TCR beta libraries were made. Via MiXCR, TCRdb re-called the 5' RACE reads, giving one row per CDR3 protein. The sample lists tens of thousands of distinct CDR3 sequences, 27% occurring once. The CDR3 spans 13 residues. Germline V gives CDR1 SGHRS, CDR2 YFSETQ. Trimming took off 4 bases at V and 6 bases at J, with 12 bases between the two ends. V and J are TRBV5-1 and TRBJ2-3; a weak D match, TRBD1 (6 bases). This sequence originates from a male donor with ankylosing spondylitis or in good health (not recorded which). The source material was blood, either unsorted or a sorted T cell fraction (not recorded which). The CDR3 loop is CASSRTGYDTQYF. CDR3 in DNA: TGCGCCAGCAGCCGAACAGGGTACGATACGCAGTATTTT.